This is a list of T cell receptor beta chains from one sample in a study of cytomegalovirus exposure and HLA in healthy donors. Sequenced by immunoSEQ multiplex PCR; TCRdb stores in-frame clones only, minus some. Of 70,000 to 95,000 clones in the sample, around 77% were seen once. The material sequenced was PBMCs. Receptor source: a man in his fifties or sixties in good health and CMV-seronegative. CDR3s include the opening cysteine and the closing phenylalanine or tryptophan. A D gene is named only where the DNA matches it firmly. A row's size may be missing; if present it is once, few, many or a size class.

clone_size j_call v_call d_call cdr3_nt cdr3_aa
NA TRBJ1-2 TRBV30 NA TGTGCCTGGAGTGTCTGGAGACGTGGCTACACCTTC CAWSVWRRGYTF
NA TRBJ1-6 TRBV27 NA TGTGCCAGCAGTTTGGACTACTCCTATAATTCACCCCTCCACTTT CASSLDYSYNSPLHF
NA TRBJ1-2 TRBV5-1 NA TGCGCCAGCAGCTCGGCGGGTAACTATGGTTACACCTTC CASSSAGNYGYTF
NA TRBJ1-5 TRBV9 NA TGTGCCAGCAGCGGGGCGGGGAGCAATCAGCCCCAGCATTTT CASSGAGSNQPQHF
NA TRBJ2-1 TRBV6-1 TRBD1 TGTGCCAGCAACAGAGACAGGGGTTACAATGAGCAGTTCTTC CASNRDRGYNEQFF
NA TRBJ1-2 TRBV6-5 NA TGTGCCAGCAAACAAGTCGGAGGTGGCTACACCTTC CASKQVGGGYTF
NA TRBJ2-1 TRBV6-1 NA TGTGCCAGCAGTGATTGGAGTGGGGGGGCAGGTAATGAGCAGTTCTTC CASSDWSGGAGNEQFF
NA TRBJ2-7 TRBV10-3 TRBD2 TGTGCCATCAGTGTGGGTAGCGGGGGAACCTACGAGCAGTACTTC CAISVGSGGTYEQYF
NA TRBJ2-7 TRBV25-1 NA TGTGCCAGCACTAGCCAGGGAGGCGAGCAGTACTTC CASTSQGGEQYF
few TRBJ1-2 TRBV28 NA TGTGCCAGCAGTTTCCGGAGAGCTGGCTACACCTTC CASSFRRAGYTF
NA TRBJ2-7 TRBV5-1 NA TGCGCCAGCAGCTTGGCCCAAGGCAGGACAGACGAGCAGTACTTC CASSLAQGRTDEQYF
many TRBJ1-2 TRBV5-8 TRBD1 TGTGCCAGCAGCTTCGGACAGGCGTCAGATGGCTACACCTTC CASSFGQASDGYTF
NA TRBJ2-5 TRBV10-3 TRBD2 TGTGCCATTTCGGCTAGCGGGGGGGGTGGCCAAGAGACCCAGTACTTC CAISASGGGGQETQYF
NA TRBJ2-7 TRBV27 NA TGTGCCAGCAGTTTATCGGGGGGACCCTACGAGCAGTACTTC CASSLSGGPYEQYF
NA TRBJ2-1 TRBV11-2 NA TGTGCCAGCTGGCGAGGGCTAGGGAAACATGAGCAGTTCTTC CASWRGLGKHEQFF
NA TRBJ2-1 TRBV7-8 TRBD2 TGTGCCAGCAGCTTAGGGGGACTAGCGGGGTCTAATGAGCAGTTCTTC CASSLGGLAGSNEQFF
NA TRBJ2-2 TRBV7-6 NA TGTGCCAGCAGCTTAGCGTCAGCGCGGGCCGGGGAGCTGTTTTTT CASSLASARAGELFF
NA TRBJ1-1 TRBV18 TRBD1 TGTGCCAGCTCACCGCCCGGACAGGGAAACATGAACACTGAAGCTTTCTTT CASSPPGQGNMNTEAFF
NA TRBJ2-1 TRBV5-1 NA TGCGCCAGCAGCCGGACTTGGGATGAGCAGTTCTTC CASSRTWDEQFF
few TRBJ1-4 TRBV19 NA TGTGCCAGTAGACGGGAAAAACTGTTTTTT CASRREKLFF
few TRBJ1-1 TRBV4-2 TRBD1 TGTGCCAGCAGCCAACCGGGACAGACTGAAGCTTTCTTT CASSQPGQTEAFF
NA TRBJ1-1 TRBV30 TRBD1 TGTGCCTGGGGTCGAGGGGCAGGGGGCACTGAAGCTTTCTTT CAWGRGAGGTEAFF
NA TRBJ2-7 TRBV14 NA TGTGCCAGCAGCCAAGATCACGCACTCGGGCAGTACTTC CASSQDHALGQYF
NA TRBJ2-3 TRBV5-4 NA TGTGCCAGCAGCTTGAGTTCTGGCTCAGATACGCAGTATTTT CASSLSSGSDTQYF
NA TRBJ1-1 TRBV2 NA TGTGCCAGCTCGTGGGAGGGAGAGGGCACTGAAGCTTTCTTT CASSWEGEGTEAFF
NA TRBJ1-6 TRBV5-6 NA TGTGCCAGCAGCCTAGGGACACGACGCGGAGGTAATTCACCCCTCCACTTT CASSLGTRRGGNSPLHF
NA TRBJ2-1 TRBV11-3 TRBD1 TGTGCCAGCAGCCGGGGACAGGGGCGCCCCGGTAATGAGCAGTTCTTC CASSRGQGRPGNEQFF
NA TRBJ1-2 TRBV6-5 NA TGTGCCAGCAGTTACGTACAGAACTATGGCTACACCTTC CASSYVQNYGYTF
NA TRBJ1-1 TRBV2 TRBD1 TGTGCCAGCAGTGGGGACAGTATGAACACTGAAGCTTTCTTT CASSGDSMNTEAFF